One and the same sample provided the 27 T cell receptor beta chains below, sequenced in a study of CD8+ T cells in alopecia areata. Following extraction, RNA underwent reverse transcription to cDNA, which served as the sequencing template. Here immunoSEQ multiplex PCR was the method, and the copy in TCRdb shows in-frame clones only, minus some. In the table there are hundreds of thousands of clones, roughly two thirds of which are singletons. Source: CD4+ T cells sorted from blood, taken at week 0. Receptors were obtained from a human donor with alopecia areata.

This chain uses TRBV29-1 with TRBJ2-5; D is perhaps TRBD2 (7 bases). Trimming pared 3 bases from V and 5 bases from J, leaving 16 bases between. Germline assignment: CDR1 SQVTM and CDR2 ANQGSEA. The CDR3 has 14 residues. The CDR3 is CSVERGRRGETQYF. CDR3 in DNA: TGCAGCGTTGAGCGGGGGCGGCGAGGGGAGACCCAGTACTTC.

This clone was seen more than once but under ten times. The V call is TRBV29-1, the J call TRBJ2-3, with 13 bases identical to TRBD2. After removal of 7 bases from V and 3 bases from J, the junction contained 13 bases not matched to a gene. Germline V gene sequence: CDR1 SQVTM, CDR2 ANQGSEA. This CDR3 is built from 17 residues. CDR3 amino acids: CSAWTSGGVSGTDTQYF. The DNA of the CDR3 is TGCAGCGCCTGGACTAGCGGGGGTGTATCGGGAACAGATACGCAGTATTTT.

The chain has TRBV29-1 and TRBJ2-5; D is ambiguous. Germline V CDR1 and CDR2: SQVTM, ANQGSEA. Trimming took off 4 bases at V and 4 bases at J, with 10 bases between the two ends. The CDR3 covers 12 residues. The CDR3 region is CSVVTPGETQYF. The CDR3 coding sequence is TGCAGCGTTGTGACTCCTGGAGAGACCCAGTACTTC.

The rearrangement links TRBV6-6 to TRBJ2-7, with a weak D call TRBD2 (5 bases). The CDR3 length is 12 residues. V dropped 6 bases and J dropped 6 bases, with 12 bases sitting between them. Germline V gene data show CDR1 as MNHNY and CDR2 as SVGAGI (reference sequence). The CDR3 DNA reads TGTGCCAGCAGCCCGACGGGGTTCGAGCAGTACTTC. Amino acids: CASSPTGFEQYF.

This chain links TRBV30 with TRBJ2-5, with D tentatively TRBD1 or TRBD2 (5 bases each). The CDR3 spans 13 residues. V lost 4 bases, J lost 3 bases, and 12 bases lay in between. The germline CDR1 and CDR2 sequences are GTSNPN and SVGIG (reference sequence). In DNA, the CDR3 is TGTGCCTGGATGGCGTGGGGGAAAGAGACCCAGTACTTC. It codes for CAWMAWGKETQYF.

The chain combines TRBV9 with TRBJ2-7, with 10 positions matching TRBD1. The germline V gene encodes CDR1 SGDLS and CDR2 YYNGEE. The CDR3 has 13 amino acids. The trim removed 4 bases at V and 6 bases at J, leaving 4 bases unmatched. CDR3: CASSTRTGGEQYF. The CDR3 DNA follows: TGTGCCAGCAGCACCCGGACAGGGGGCGAGCAGTACTTC.

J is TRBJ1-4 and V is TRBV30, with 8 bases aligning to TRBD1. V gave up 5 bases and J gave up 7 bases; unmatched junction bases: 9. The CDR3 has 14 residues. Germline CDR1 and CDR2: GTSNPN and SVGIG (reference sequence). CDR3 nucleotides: TGTGCCTGGTTGCGAGTAGGGACAGGTGAAAAACTGTTTTTT. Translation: CAWLRVGTGEKLFF. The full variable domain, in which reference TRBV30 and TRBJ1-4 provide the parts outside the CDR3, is SQTIHQWPATLVQPVGSPLSLECTVEGTSNPNLYWYRQAAGRGLQLLFYSVGIGQISSEVPQNLSASRPQDRQFILSSKKLLLSDSGFYLCAWLRVGTGEKLFFGSGTQLSVL.

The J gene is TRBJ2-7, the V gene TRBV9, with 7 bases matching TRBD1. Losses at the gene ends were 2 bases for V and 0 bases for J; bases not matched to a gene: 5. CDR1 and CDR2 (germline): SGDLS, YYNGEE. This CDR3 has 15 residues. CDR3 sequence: CASSVGQSSSYEQYF. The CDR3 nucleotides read TGTGCCAGCAGCGTGGGACAGTCGAGCTCCTACGAGCAGTACTTC.

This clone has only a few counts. CDR3 in DNA: TGTGCCAGCAGCTGGCTTCGAGCCGCAGACTACTACGAGCAGTACTTC. Encoded protein: CASSWLRAADYYEQYF. V and J are TRBV5-6 and TRBJ2-7; D might be TRBD2 (5 bases). This CDR3 spans 16 amino acids. V lost 3 bases and J 3 bases, leaving 19 bases between the germline ends. Germline V gives CDR1 SGHDT, CDR2 YYEEEE.

The CDR3 here is CASTYRRDRATDTQYF. CDR3 in DNA: TGTGCCAGCACCTACAGACGGGACAGAGCCACAGATACGCAGTATTTT. The chain employs TRBV7-9 and TRBJ2-3, with TRBD1 matching 7 bases. This CDR3 has 16 amino acids. CDR1 and CDR2 (germline): SEHNR, FQNEAQ (reference sequence). V trimming: 7 bases; J trimming: 2 bases; junction bases outside the gene matches: 12.

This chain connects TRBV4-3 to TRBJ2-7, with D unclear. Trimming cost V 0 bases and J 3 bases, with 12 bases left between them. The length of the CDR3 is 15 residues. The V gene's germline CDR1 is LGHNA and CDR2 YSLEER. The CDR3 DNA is TGCGCCAGCAGCCAAGACTTGGTAACGGTCTACGAGCAGTACTTC. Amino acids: CASSQDLVTVYEQYF.

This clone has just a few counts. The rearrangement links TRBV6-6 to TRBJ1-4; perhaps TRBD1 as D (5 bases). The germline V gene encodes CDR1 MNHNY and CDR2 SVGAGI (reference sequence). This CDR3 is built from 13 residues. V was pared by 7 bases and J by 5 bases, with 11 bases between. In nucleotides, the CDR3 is TGTGCCAGCACCCGAAAGGGGAATGAAAAACTGTTTTTT. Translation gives CASTRKGNEKLFF.

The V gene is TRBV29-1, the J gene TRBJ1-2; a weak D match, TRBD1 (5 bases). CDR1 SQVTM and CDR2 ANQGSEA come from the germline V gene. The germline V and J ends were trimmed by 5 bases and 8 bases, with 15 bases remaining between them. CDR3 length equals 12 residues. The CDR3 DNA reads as TGCAGCGTTAGGGAGGGCCAGGGAGGCTACACCTTC. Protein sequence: CSVREGQGGYTF.

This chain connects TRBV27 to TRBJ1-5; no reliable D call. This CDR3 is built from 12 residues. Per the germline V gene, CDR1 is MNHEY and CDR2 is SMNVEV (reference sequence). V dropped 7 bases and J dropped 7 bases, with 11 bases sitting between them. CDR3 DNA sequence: TGTGCCAGCAATGCGAGAGGCCAGCCCCAGCATTTT. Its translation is CASNARGQPQHF.

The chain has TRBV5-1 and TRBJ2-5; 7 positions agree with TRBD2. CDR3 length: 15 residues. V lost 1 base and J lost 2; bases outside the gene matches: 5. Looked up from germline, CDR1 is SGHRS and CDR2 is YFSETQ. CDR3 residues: CASSLYGGTQETQYF. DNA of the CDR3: TGCGCCAGCAGCTTGTACGGGGGGACGCAAGAGACCCAGTACTTC.

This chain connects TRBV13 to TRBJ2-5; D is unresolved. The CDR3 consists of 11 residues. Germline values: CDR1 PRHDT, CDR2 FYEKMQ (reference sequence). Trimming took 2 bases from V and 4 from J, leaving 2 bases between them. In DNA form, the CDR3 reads TGTGCCAGCAGCTTAACAGAGACCCAGTACTTC. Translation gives CASSLTETQYF.

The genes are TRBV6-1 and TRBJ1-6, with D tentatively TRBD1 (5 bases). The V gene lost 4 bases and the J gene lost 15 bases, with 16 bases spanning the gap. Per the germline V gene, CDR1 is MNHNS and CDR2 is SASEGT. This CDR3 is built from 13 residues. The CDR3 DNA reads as TGTGCCAGCAGTGGTCTGCGGGACTTTCTCCTCCACTTT. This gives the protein CASSGLRDFLLHF.

CDR3 nucleotide sequence: TGCAGCGTTGCCGGGGATAGCAATCAGCCCCAGCATTTT. Translated: CSVAGDSNQPQHF. The genes are TRBV29-1 and TRBJ1-5; D is unclear. Trimming took 4 bases from V and 0 from J, leaving 7 bases between them. CDR1 and CDR2 (germline): SQVTM, ANQGSEA. This CDR3 contains 13 residues.

CDR3 sequence (DNA): TGTGCCAGCAGCCGAGACTTGTCGGGGGCCCAGTACTTC. Translated: CASSRDLSGAQYF. This chain joins TRBV11-2 and TRBJ2-5; perhaps TRBD2 as D (6 bases). This CDR3 has 13 residues. Germline V gives CDR1 SGHAT, CDR2 FQNNGV. V was trimmed by 5 bases and J by 9 bases, leaving 16 bases between them.

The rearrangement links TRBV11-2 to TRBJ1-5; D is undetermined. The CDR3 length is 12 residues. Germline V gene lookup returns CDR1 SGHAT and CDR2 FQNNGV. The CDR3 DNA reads TGTGCGTGGGAGCTGCCTCCTCAGCCCCAGCATTTT. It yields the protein CAWELPPQPQHF.

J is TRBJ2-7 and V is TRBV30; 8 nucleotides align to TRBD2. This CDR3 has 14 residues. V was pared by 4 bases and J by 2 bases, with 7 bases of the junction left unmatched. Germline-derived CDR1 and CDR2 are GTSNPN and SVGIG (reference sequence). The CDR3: CAWNPSGGAYEQYF. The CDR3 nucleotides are TGTGCCTGGAATCCGTCCGGGGGGGCCTACGAGCAGTACTTC.

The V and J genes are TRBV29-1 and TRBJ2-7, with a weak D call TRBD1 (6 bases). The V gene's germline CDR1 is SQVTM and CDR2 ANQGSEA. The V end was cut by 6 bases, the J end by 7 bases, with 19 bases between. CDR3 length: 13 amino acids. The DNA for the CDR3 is TGCAGCGTAGCCGGGATTTTTAGGGGGGAGCAGTACTTC. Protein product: CSVAGIFRGEQYF.

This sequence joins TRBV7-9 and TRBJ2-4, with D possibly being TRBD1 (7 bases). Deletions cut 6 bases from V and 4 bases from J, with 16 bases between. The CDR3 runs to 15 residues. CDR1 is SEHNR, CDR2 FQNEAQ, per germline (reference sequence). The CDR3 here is CASRGTASVKNIQYF. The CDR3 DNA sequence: TGTGCCAGCAGAGGGACAGCTAGCGTTAAAAACATTCAGTACTTC.

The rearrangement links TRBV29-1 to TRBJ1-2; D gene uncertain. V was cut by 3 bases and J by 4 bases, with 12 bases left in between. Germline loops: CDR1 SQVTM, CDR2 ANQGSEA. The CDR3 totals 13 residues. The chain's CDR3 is CSVDLGRVYGYTF. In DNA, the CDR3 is TGCAGCGTTGATCTAGGAAGGGTCTATGGCTACACCTTC.

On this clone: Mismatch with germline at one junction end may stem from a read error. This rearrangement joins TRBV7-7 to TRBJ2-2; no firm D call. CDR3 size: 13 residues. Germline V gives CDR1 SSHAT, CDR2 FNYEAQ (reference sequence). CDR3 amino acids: CASSLEPAGELFF. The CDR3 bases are TGTGCTAGCAGCTTAGAGCCTGCCGGGGAGCTGTTTTTT.

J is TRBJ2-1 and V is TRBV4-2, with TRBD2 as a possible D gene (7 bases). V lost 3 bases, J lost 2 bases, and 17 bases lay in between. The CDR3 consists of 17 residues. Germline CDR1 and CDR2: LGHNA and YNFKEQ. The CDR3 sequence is CASSQGTRGAAYNEQFF. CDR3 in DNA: TGTGCCAGCAGCCAGGGCACCCGGGGGGCGGCCTACAATGAGCAGTTCTTC.

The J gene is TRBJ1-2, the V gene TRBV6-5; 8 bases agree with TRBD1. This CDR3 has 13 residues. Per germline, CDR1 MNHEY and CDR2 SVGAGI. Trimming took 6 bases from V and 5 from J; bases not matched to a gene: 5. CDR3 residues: CASRSTGVYGYTF. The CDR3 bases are TGTGCCAGCAGGTCGACAGGGGTGTATGGCTACACCTTC.